Presented here are 25 T cell receptor beta chains from one specimen sequenced in a study of radiation and T cells in renal cell carcinoma. Libraries were prepared by immunoSEQ multiplex PCR; TCRdb keeps only in-frame clonotypes and omits some of them. The sample has approximately 63,000 clones; 65% to 85% are singletons. The time point denotes: baseline pretreatment blood. Treatment of the sample: 15 Gy SBRT to primary tumor, nephrectomy 4 weeks later. The sample here was blood, taken from a patient whose treatment included radiotherapy and nephrectomy. The source is a man in his sixties with renal cell carcinoma.

V usage is TRBV7-2 and J usage is TRBJ1-5, with D perhaps TRBD1 (6 bases). CDR1 and CDR2 (germline): SGHTA, FQGNSA. This CDR3 contains 14 residues. With 4 bases removed from V and 3 bases from J, the gap between germline ends came to 10 bases. CDR3 loop: CASSSGQTNQPQHF. DNA of the CDR3: TGTGCCAGCAGCTCTGGACAGACCAATCAGCCCCAGCATTTT. Full variable domain (rest looked up from reference TRBV7-2 and TRBJ1-5): GAGVSQSPSNKVTEKGKDVELRCDPISGHTALYWYRQSLGQGLEFLIYFQGNSAPDKSGLPSDRFSAERTGGSVSTLTIQRTQQEDSAVYLCASSSGQTNQPQHFGDGTRLSIL.

V and J are TRBV11-3 and TRBJ2-1; 9 bases line up with TRBD2. The CDR3 length is 15 residues. With 5 bases clipped from V and 1 base from J, the junction kept 3 bases outside the gene matches. Germline V gene sequence: CDR1 SGHNT, CDR2 YENEEA. In DNA form, the CDR3 reads TGTGCCAGCAGCATAAGCGGGAGGTCCTACAATGAGCAGTTCTTC. As protein: CASSISGRSYNEQFF.

J is TRBJ2-1 and V is TRBV9; 9 bases match TRBD2. The germline gives CDR1 SGDLS, CDR2 YYNGEE. V lost 0 bases and J lost 6; bases outside the gene matches: 7. This CDR3 is 16 amino acids long. CDR3 in amino acids: CASSVDRGRARNEQFF. CDR3 DNA sequence: TGTGCCAGCAGCGTAGACCGCGGGAGGGCCCGCAATGAGCAGTTCTTC.

This clone was observed many times. The rearrangement links TRBV25-1 to TRBJ2-7; TRBD1 is a possible D gene (5 bases). The CDR3 spans 11 residues. CDR1 is MGHDK, CDR2 SYGVNS, per germline. Deletions cut 9 bases from V and 3 bases from J, with 9 bases between. In DNA form, the CDR3 reads TGTGCCAGTCAGGGTCTCTACGAGCAGTACTTC. Translation: CASQGLYEQYF.

The chain links TRBV20-1 to TRBJ2-1, with D perhaps given as TRBD1 or TRBD2 (5 bases each). Germline CDR1 is DFQATT and CDR2 is SNEGSKA (reference sequence). The CDR3 has 11 residues. The V end was cut by 5 bases, the J end by 10 bases, with 12 bases between. The CDR3 spells CSASGTAEQFF. The CDR3 DNA sequence: TGCAGTGCTTCGGGGACGGCGGAGCAGTTCTTC.

This sequence joins TRBV30 and TRBJ1-2; D is undetermined. The CDR3 is 14 amino acids. Germline values: CDR1 GTSNPN, CDR2 SVGIG (reference sequence). V was cut by 0 bases and J by 0 bases, with 8 bases left in between. In nucleotides, the CDR3 is TGTGCCTGGAGTGTACGCGGTTCTAACTATGGCTACACCTTC. As protein: CAWSVRGSNYGYTF.

The V and J genes are TRBV5-1 and TRBJ2-5; possibly TRBD2 for D (7 bases). The germline CDR1 and CDR2 sequences are SGHRS and YFSETQ. V was trimmed by 4 bases and J by 5 bases, leaving 12 bases between them. The CDR3 loop spans 13 amino acids. CDR3 sequence reads: CASSPGGLETQYF. The CDR3 nucleotides read TGCGCCAGCAGCCCCGGGGGGCTTGAGACCCAGTACTTC. The whole variable domain, filled in from reference TRBV5-1 and TRBJ2-5, reads KAGVTQTPRYLIKTRGQQVTLSCSPISGHRSVSWYQQTPGQGLQFLFEYFSETQRNKGNFPGRFSGRQFSNSRSEMNVSTLELGDSALYLCASSPGGLETQYFGPGTRLLVL.

The CDR3, as DNA: TGTGCCAGCAGCATAGTGCGGACAGTCTATGGCTACACCTTC. Translating it yields CASSIVRTVYGYTF. The rearrangement links TRBV7-8 to TRBJ1-2, with TRBD1 as a possible D gene (6 bases). Trimming cost V 5 bases and J 4 bases, with 14 bases left between them. Germline-derived CDR1 and CDR2 are SGHVS and FQNEAQ. The CDR3 totals 14 residues.

A note on this clone: It is unclear where the CDR3 begins or ends on the DNA, so no DNA is shown, and the CDR3 is as TCRdb lists it. The rearrangement links TRBV27 to TRBJ1-5. The CDR3 is made up of 17 amino acids, end residues included. Per germline, CDR1 MNHEY and CDR2 SMNVEV (reference sequence). CDR3 in amino acids: CASSLFLSGGKDQPQHF.

V gene TRBV29-1 combines with J gene TRBJ1-2, with a tentative D call TRBD1 (5 bases). Germline CDR1 SQVTM, CDR2 ANQGSEA. The CDR3 is 13 amino acids. The V end was cut by 7 bases, the J end by 6 bases, with 18 bases between. CDR3 loop: CSGDSGLGDGYTF. CDR3 sequence (DNA): TGCAGCGGTGATTCAGGGTTGGGGGATGGCTACACCTTC.

There are a few counts of this clone. The CDR3 nucleotides are TGCAGCGTTGAAAGGGTGGTAGGGAACGAAGCTTTCTTT. As protein: CSVERVVGNEAFF. The rearrangement links TRBV29-1 to TRBJ1-1; D is uncertain. Germline lookup yields CDR1 SQVTM and CDR2 ANQGSEA. The CDR3 contains 13 residues. V was clipped by 2 bases and J by 8 bases, with 15 bases between them.

The V gene is TRBV7-9, the J gene TRBJ2-2; D unresolved. In germline, CDR1 is SEHNR, CDR2 FQNEAQ (reference sequence). V was shortened by 5 bases and J by 6 bases, with 7 bases between the two germline ends. The length of the CDR3 is 12 residues. CDR3 sequence reads: CASSPPAGELFF. The CDR3 bases are TGTGCCAGCAGCCCCCCGGCCGGGGAGCTGTTTTTT.

This chain connects TRBV7-9 to TRBJ2-2, with 7 bases aligning to TRBD1. CDR1 and CDR2 from the germline V gene are SEHNR and FQNEAQ (reference sequence). The CDR3 contains 17 residues. V lost 5 bases to trimming and J lost 3 bases; unmatched junction nucleotides: 12. For the CDR3, the DNA is TGTGCCAGCAGCCCACCCTACCGGGACAGACACACCGGGGAGCTGTTTTTT. It encodes CASSPPYRDRHTGELFF.

This clone was found a few times. V usage is TRBV7-2 and J usage is TRBJ1-1; D call uncertain. Trimming removed 1 base from V and 1 base from J, with 7 bases in between. There are 14 residues in the CDR3. Looked up from germline, CDR1 is SGHTA and CDR2 is FQGNSA. The CDR3 DNA reads TGTGCCAGCAGCTTAGATCCGCAGAACACTGAAGCTTTCTTT. The encoded protein is CASSLDPQNTEAFF. Drawing the rest from reference TRBV7-2 and TRBJ1-1, the complete variable domain is GAGVSQSPSNKVTEKGKDVELRCDPISGHTALYWYRQSLGQGLEFLIYFQGNSAPDKSGLPSDRFSAERTGGSVSTLTIQRTQQEDSAVYLCASSLDPQNTEAFFGQGTRLTVV.

The V and J genes are TRBV9 and TRBJ2-2; 8 bases line up with TRBD1. Germline V gives CDR1 SGDLS, CDR2 YYNGEE. V dropped 0 bases and J dropped 4; count of bases not matched to a gene: 8. The CDR3 runs 17 residues. This CDR3 reads CASSVGTGRFGTGELFF. The CDR3 bases are TGTGCCAGCAGCGTAGGGACAGGGAGGTTCGGCACCGGGGAGCTGTTTTTT.

The chain combines TRBV18 with TRBJ1-2; D might be TRBD1 (5 bases). The CDR3 spans 14 residues. Germline V CDR1 and CDR2: KGHSH, LQKENI. V shed 2 bases and J shed 2 bases, with 9 bases lying between them. CDR3 DNA sequence: TGTGCCAGCTCACCATCAGACAGAAACTATGGCTACACCTTC. It translates to CASSPSDRNYGYTF.

The chain links TRBV7-9 to TRBJ2-2; D is perhaps TRBD2 (6 bases). The ends were cut back, 5 bases at V and 6 bases at J, with 19 bases in the middle. This CDR3 is built from 16 residues. From germline, CDR1 is SEHNR and CDR2 FQNEAQ (reference sequence). The CDR3, as DNA: TGTGCCAGCAGCCCACAGGAGGGGCTTTGGGCCGGGGAGCTGTTTTTT. Translation gives CASSPQEGLWAGELFF.

This clone came up once. The chain carries TRBV11-2 and TRBJ1-4; possible D gene TRBD1, 5 bases. Germline V gives CDR1 SGHAT, CDR2 FQNNGV. V was trimmed by 1 base and J by 4 bases, leaving 7 bases between them. The CDR3 consists of 14 residues. In DNA, the CDR3 is TGTGCCAGCAGCTTAGGACAGATTAATGAAAAACTGTTTTTT. It yields the protein CASSLGQINEKLFF.

This clone turned up a few times. CDR3 amino acids: CASSPAGQGFVHEQFF. CDR3 nucleotide sequence: TGTGCCAGCAGTCCGGCGGGACAGGGGTTCGTCCATGAGCAGTTCTTC. The chain is built from TRBV7-9 and TRBJ2-1; 10 bases map to TRBD1. The V gene's germline CDR1 is SEHNR and CDR2 FQNEAQ (reference sequence). The V segment lost 6 bases and the J segment 8 bases; nucleotides outside the gene matches: 13. This CDR3 region has 16 residues.

The chain is built from TRBV27 and TRBJ2-5, with 7 bases lining up with TRBD1. Germline-derived CDR1 and CDR2 are MNHEY and SMNVEV (reference sequence). The CDR3 covers 18 residues. V shed 1 base, J shed 2 bases, and the junction held 13 bases outside the gene matches. The CDR3 sequence is CASSLYPGGSGLQETQYF. The CDR3 bases are TGTGCCAGCAGTTTATATCCAGGGGGAAGCGGATTACAAGAGACCCAGTACTTC.

The V and J genes are TRBV7-9 and TRBJ2-1, with 9 nucleotides matching TRBD2. CDR1 is SEHNR, CDR2 FQNEAQ, per germline (reference sequence). The CDR3 length is 13 residues. The J segment lost 7 bases and the V segment lost 5 bases, leaving 3 bases of the junction unmatched. The CDR3 sequence: CASSRRGGNEQFF. The CDR3 bases are TGTGCCAGCAGCCGGCGGGGGGGAAATGAGCAGTTCTTC.

The chain is built from TRBV6-5 and TRBJ2-7; either TRBD1 or TRBD2 may fit D (6 bases each). The CDR3 has 13 amino acids. Germline V CDR1 and CDR2: MNHEY, SVGAGI. Trimming shortened V by 5 bases and J by 6 bases, and 14 bases separated the two germline ends. The CDR3 sequence is CASSRDLGGEQYV. The CDR3 nucleotides read TGTGCCAGCAGTAGGGACTTAGGGGGCGAGCAGTACGTC.

The rearrangement uses TRBV19 and TRBJ2-3; D gene unclear. Germline CDR1 reads LNHDA; CDR2 reads SQIVND (reference sequence). CDR3 length: 12 residues. Trimming removed 3 bases from V and 2 bases from J, with 3 bases in between. CDR3 in amino acids: CASSINTDTQYF. In DNA form, the CDR3 reads TGTGCCAGTAGTATCAACACAGATACGCAGTATTTT.

This chain connects TRBV10-1 to TRBJ2-2, with 12 bases that match TRBD2. J lost 3 bases, V lost 3 bases, and 5 bases had no gene match. The CDR3 extends over 17 amino acids. The V gene's germline CDR1 is WNHNN and CDR2 SYGVQD (reference sequence). In DNA form, the CDR3 reads TGCGCCAGCAGTGATACGGCTAGCGGGAGGGACACCGGGGAGCTGTTTTTT. Translating gives CASSDTASGRDTGELFF.

This chain's CDR3 is CASSKGLAGNTDTQYF. The CDR3 DNA reads as TGTGCCAGTAGTAAGGGACTAGCGGGAAACACAGATACGCAGTATTTT. J is TRBJ2-3 and V is TRBV19; TRBD2 matches at 13 bases. J lost 2 bases, V lost 4 bases, and 3 bases had no gene match. CDR3 length: 16 residues. Looked up from germline, CDR1 is LNHDA and CDR2 is SQIVND (reference sequence).